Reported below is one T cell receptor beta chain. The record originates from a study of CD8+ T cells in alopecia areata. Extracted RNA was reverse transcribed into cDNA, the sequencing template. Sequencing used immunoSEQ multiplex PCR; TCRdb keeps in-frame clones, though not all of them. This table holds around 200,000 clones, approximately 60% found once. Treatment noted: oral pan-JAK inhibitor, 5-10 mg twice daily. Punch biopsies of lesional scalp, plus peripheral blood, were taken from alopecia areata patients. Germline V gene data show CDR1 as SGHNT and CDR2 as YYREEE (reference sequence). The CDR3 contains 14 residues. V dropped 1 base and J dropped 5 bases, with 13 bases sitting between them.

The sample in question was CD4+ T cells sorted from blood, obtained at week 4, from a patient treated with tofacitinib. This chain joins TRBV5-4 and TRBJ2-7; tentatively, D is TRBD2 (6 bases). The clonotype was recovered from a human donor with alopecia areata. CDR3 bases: TGTGCCAGCAGCTTGTCCGGGAGAGGTAACGAGCAGTACTTC. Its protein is CASSLSGRGNEQYF.